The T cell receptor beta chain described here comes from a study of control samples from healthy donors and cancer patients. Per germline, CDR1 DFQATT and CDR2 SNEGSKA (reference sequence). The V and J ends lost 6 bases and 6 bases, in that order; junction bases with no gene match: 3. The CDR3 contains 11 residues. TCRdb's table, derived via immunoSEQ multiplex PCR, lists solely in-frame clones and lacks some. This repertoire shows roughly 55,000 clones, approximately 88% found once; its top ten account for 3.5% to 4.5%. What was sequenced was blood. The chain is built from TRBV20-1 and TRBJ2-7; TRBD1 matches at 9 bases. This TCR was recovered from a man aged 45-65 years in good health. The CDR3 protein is CSANRGLEQYF. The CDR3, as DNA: TGCAGTGCAAACAGGGGGCTCGAGCAGTACTTC.